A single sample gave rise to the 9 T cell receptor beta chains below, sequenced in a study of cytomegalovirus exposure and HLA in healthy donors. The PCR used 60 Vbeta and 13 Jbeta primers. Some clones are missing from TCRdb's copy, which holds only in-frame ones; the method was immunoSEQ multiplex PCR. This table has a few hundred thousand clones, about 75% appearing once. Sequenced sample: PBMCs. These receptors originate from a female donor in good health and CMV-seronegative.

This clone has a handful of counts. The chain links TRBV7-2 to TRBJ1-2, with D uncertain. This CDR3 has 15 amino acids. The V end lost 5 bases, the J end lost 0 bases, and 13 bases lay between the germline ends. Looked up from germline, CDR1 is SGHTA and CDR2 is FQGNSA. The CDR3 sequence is CASSPRSAANYGYTF. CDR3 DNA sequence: TGTGCCAGCAGCCCCCGAAGCGCCGCTAACTATGGCTACACCTTC.

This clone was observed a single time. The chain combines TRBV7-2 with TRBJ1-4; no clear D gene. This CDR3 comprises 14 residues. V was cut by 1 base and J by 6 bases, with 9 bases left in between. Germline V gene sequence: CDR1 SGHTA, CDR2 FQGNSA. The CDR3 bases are TGTGCCAGCAGCTTAGGCTTCACGGATGAAAAACTGTTTTTT. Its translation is CASSLGFTDEKLFF.

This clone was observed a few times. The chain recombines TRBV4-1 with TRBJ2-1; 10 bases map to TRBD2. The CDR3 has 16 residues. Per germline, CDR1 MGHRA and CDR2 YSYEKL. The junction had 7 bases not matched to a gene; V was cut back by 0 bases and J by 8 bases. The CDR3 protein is CASSQDRAGGPDEQFF. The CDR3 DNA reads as TGCGCCAGCAGCCAAGATCGAGCGGGAGGGCCCGATGAGCAGTTCTTC.

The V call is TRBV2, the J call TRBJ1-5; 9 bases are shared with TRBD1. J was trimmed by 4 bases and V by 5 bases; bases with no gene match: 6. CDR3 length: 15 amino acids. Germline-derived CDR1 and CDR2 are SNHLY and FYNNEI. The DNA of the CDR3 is TGTGCCAGCAGTTCGACAGGGGGTGGTAATCAGCCCCAGCATTTT. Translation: CASSSTGGGNQPQHF.

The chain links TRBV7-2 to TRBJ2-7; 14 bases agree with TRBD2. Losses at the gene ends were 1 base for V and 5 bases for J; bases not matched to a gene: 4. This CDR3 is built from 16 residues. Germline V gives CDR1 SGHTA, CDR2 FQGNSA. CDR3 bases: TGTGCCAGCAGCTTAGAGGGGGGACTAGCGGGAGACGAGCAGTACTTC. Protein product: CASSLEGGLAGDEQYF.

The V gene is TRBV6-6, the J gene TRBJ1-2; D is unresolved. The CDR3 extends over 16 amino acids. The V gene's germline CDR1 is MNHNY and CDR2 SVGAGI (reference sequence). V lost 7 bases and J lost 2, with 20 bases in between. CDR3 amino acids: CASTNLSGGPNYGYTF. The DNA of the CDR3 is TGTGCCAGCACAAATCTCAGCGGAGGTCCCAACTATGGCTACACCTTC.

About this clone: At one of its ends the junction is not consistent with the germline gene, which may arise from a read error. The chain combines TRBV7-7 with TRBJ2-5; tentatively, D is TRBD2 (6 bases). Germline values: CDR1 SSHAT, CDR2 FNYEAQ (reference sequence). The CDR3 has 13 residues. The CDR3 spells CASSSRGIGTQYF. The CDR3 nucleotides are TGTGCTAGCAGCTCTCGCGGGATCGGGACCCAGTACTTC.

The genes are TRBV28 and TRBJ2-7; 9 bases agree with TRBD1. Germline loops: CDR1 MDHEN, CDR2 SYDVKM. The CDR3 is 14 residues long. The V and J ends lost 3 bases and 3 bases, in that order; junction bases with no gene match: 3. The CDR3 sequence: CASSFPGQGYEQYF. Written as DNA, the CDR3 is TGTGCCAGCAGTTTCCCGGGACAGGGCTACGAGCAGTACTTC.

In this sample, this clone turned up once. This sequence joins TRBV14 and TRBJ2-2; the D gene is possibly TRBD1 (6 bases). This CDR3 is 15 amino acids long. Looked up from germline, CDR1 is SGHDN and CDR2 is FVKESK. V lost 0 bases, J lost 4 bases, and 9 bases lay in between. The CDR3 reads CASSQDIRGTGELFF. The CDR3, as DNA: TGTGCCAGCAGCCAAGACATCAGGGGCACCGGGGAGCTGTTTTTT.